One and the same sample provided the 8 T cell receptor beta chains below, sequenced in a study of tissue T cells after allogeneic stem cell transplantation. Sequencing used immunoSEQ multiplex PCR; TCRdb keeps in-frame clones, though not all of them. There are some 43,000 clones in the sample; roughly 92% occur only once, and about 3.8% lies in the top ten. Sequences were derived from blood, sampled before transplantation. Receptor source: a woman aged 35 to 69 who later had graft-versus-host disease after an allogeneic stem cell transplant.

The chain employs TRBV19 and TRBJ2-5; 8 bases fit TRBD1. The CDR3 spans 14 residues. Germline V gene data show CDR1 as LNHDA and CDR2 as SQIVND (reference sequence). With 4 bases clipped from V and 2 bases from J, the junction kept 3 bases outside the gene matches. The DNA for the CDR3 is TGTGCCAGTAGTAGCGGACAGGGTCAAGAGACCCAGTACTTC. It is translated as CASSSGQGQETQYF.

This chain joins TRBV6-2 or TRBV6-3 and TRBJ2-7; D is possibly TRBD1 or TRBD2 (5 bases each). Germline assignment: CDR1 MNHEY and CDR2 SVGEGT. The CDR3 runs to 14 residues. Trimming removed 7 bases from V and 4 bases from J, with 17 bases in between. CDR3 in DNA: TGTGCCAGCAACCCGGAGGTCGGGGCTTACGAGCAGTACTTC. Its translation: CASNPEVGAYEQYF.

The V call is TRBV6-2 or TRBV6-3, the J call TRBJ2-7; perhaps TRBD1 as D (5 bases). The CDR3 loop spans 15 amino acids. CDR1 and CDR2 from the germline V gene are MNHEY and SVGEGT. V lost 0 bases and J 3 bases, leaving 12 bases between the germline ends. The CDR3 reads CASSYSRDSRYEQYF. DNA for the CDR3: TGTGCCAGCAGTTACTCGAGAGACAGCCGCTACGAGCAGTACTTC.

On this clone itself: A junction end diverges from the germline sequence, so it may reflect a read error. The chain employs TRBV10-2 and TRBJ2-7, with TRBD2 matching 8 bases. The CDR3 is made up of 15 amino acids. The V gene's germline CDR1 is WSHSY and CDR2 SAAADI. The CDR3 bases are TGCGCCAGCAATTTTGCAGCGGGAGACTCCCACGAGCAGTACTTC. Protein: CASNFAAGDSHEQYF.

The V and J genes are TRBV9 and TRBJ2-3; 8 nucleotides line up with TRBD2. This CDR3 contains 15 residues. Germline values: CDR1 SGDLS, CDR2 YYNGEE. The junction had 12 bases not matched to a gene; V was cut back by 7 bases and J by 5 bases. CDR3 loop: CASAIERERGDTQYF. CDR3 nucleotides: TGTGCCAGCGCCATAGAGCGGGAGCGGGGAGATACGCAGTATTTT.

V is TRBV12-3 or TRBV12-4 and J is TRBJ2-7, with no clear D. The ends were cut back, 1 base at V and 9 bases at J, with 10 bases in the middle. This CDR3 is built from 12 residues. In nucleotides, the CDR3 is TGTGCCAGCAGTTTAGGCAGTCTCGGGCAGTACTTC. Its translation is CASSLGSLGQYF.

This sequence joins TRBV10-1 and TRBJ2-7, with a possible D match to TRBD1 (8 bases). V was clipped by 7 bases and J by 7 bases, with 23 bases between them. The CDR3 sequence is 15 residues long. Germline CDR1 and CDR2: WNHNN and SYGVQD (reference sequence). Written as DNA, the CDR3 is TGCGCCAGCAAGGGGAGGGGGCAGGGGGCGCGGGAGCAGTACTTC. This sequence encodes CASKGRGQGAREQYF.

V is TRBV13 and J is TRBJ1-1, with TRBD1 identical over 8 bases. V shed 4 bases, J shed 4 bases, and the junction held 11 bases outside the gene matches. This CDR3 spans 16 amino acids. The germline V gene encodes CDR1 PRHDT and CDR2 FYEKMQ (reference sequence). CDR3 region: CASSSRTGPGSTEAFF. The CDR3 coding sequence is TGTGCCAGCAGCTCACGGACAGGGCCGGGGAGCACTGAAGCTTTCTTT.